Sequencing of this TCR beta chain was carried out in a study of vaccination and CD4 T cells after COVID-19. On the study more broadly: Convalescents were six males and four females, two of them Hispanic. No peptide, an HIV-1 Nef pool, or a CEFX pool was what each control culture received. Overlapping spike pools from SARS-CoV-2 and HCoV-NL63, HCoV-OC43 and HCoV-229E served as culture stimuli.

Regarding treatment: approximately nine-day PBMC culture with coronavirus spike peptide pools or control peptides (ViraFEST assay). Negative selection enriched CD4+ T cells from cultures at roughly 10 days. With the Oncomine TCR Beta short-read assay, DNA from cultured CD4+ T cells was sequenced. TCRdb recomputed calls from the PCR reads with MiXCR, one row per CDR3 protein. There are about 13,000 distinct CDR3 sequences in the sample; about 50% occur only once, and about a sixth lies in the top ten. Germline V gene data show CDR1 as LNHNV and CDR2 as YYDKDF (reference sequence). The germline V and J ends were trimmed by 5 bases and 14 bases, with 29 bases remaining between them. The CDR3 runs 16 residues. This clonotype occurred a few times. Antigen unknown.

This clonotype was obtained from a human donor who had recovered from COVID-19. The sample was CD4+ T cells from blood, cultured in vitro. The chain carries TRBV15 and TRBJ2-3; no clear D gene. For the CDR3, the DNA is TGTGCCACCAGCGCCTCCAGGCTCGTCCTTAGGTCGCCTTGGTATTTT. Its translation is CATSASRLVLRSPWYF.